The 28 T cell receptor beta chains given below trace back to one sample, sequenced in a study of blood T cell repertoires in COVID-19. Profiling relied on immunoSEQ multiplex PCR, and the TCRdb table lists in-frame clones only, not all of them. The sample lists approximately 230,000 clones; around 90% were seen once. Sequenced: PBMCs or T cells enriched from blood (not recorded which). These receptors were obtained from a woman in her late teens or twenties who had recovered from COVID-19.

CDR3 region: CASSAPPYNEQFF. The CDR3 DNA follows: TGTGCCAGCTCCGCGCCTCCCTACAATGAGCAGTTCTTC. The gene calls are TRBV6-5 and TRBJ2-1; no firm D call. Trimming stripped 8 bases from V and 2 bases from J, with 10 bases between. CDR1 and CDR2 (germline): MNHEY, SVGAGI. This CDR3 comprises 13 residues.

The chain employs TRBV4-3 and TRBJ1-2, with D perhaps TRBD1 (5 bases). The CDR3 is 14 residues long. Between the trimmed V and J ends, which lost 4 bases and 3 bases, there was a span of 12 bases. Germline V gives CDR1 LGHNA, CDR2 YSLEER. The CDR3 is CASSPEIGDYGYTF. The CDR3 bases are TGCGCCAGCAGCCCAGAGATAGGGGACTATGGCTACACCTTC.

The chain is built from TRBV6-5 and TRBJ2-2; a weak D match, TRBD1 (6 bases). The CDR3 loop spans 14 amino acids. In germline, CDR1 is MNHEY, CDR2 SVGAGI. Between the trimmed V and J ends, which lost 6 bases and 0 bases, there was a span of 8 bases. The CDR3 DNA reads as TGTGCCAGCAGGCGACAGGCGAACACCGGGGAGCTGTTTTTT. This gives the protein CASRRQANTGELFF.

The chain combines TRBV5-1 with TRBJ2-1, with TRBD2 identical over 12 bases. V gave up 0 bases and J gave up 5 bases; unmatched junction bases: 15. CDR1 and CDR2 from the germline V gene are SGHRS and YFSETQ. CDR3 length: 20 residues. CDR3 loop: CASSLDPVGPLAGGNNEQFF. The CDR3 DNA sequence: TGCGCCAGCAGCTTGGACCCCGTGGGCCCACTAGCGGGGGGTAACAATGAGCAGTTCTTC.

V and J are TRBV29-1 and TRBJ1-4; D perhaps matches TRBD1 (6 bases). The CDR3 is 13 amino acids. V shed 7 bases and J shed 8 bases, with 17 bases lying between them. CDR1 and CDR2 (germline): SQVTM, ANQGSEA. CDR3 sequence reads: CSALWGGAEKLFF. In DNA, the CDR3 is TGCAGCGCCCTGTGGGGGGGCGCCGAAAAACTGTTTTTT.

The chain couples TRBV5-4 to TRBJ2-7, with 8 bases fitting TRBD2. After removal of 5 bases from V and 4 bases from J, the junction contained 11 bases not matched to a gene. Germline lookup yields CDR1 SGHNT and CDR2 YYREEE (reference sequence). There are 15 residues in the CDR3. CDR3: CASSRYSGVTYEQYF. CDR3 nucleotides: TGTGCCAGCAGTCGGTATAGCGGGGTGACTTACGAGCAGTACTTC.

The rearrangement links TRBV11-3 to TRBJ2-7, with a tentative D call TRBD2 (5 bases). Germline values: CDR1 SGHNT, CDR2 YENEEA. The CDR3 contains 14 residues. V was clipped by 1 base and J by 1 base, with 8 bases between them. The CDR3 protein is CASSLAGGSYEQYF. The CDR3 DNA follows: TGTGCCAGCAGCTTAGCCGGAGGTTCCTACGAGCAGTACTTC. The variable domain in full, with the rest retrieved from reference TRBV11-3 and TRBJ2-7, is EAGVVQSPRYKIIEKKQPVAFWCNPISGHNTLYWYLQNLGQGPELLIRYENEEAVDDSQLPKDRFSAERLKGVDSTLKIQPAELGDSAVYLCASSLAGGSYEQYFGPGTRLTVT.

This rearrangement joins TRBV6-4 to TRBJ1-4, with D unresolved. The germline V gene encodes CDR1 MRHNA and CDR2 SNTAGT. CDR3 size: 13 residues. V lost 5 bases, J lost 2 bases, and 6 bases lay in between. CDR3 amino acids: CASSRETNEKLFF. In nucleotides, the CDR3 is TGTGCCAGCAGTCGGGAGACTAATGAAAAACTGTTTTTT.

The chain uses TRBV20-1 and TRBJ1-1; D is undetermined. Between the trimmed V and J ends, which lost 6 bases and 3 bases, there was a span of 8 bases. This CDR3 is built from 11 residues. The germline gives CDR1 DFQATT, CDR2 SNEGSKA (reference sequence). CDR3 residues: CSAGRDTEAFF. The CDR3 DNA reads as TGCAGTGCCGGCCGGGACACTGAAGCTTTCTTT.

The rearrangement uses TRBV10-3 and TRBJ1-5; 10 bases fit TRBD1. This CDR3 comprises 14 residues. Unmatched junction bases numbered 9, after V lost 9 bases and J lost 7 bases. Germline V CDR1 and CDR2: ENHRY, SYGVKD. The CDR3 here is CAISGTGAGQPQHF. CDR3 coding DNA: TGTGCCATATCCGGGACAGGGGCTGGGCAGCCCCAGCATTTT.

V is TRBV3-1 (or the pseudogene TRBV3-2) and J is TRBJ2-7; 9 positions match TRBD1. There are 14 residues in the CDR3. Germline trimming cut 4 bases from V and 3 bases from J; bases unmatched to any gene: 4. CDR1 and CDR2 from the germline V gene are LGHDT and YNNKEL (reference sequence). The CDR3 loop reads CASSRGTGNYEQYF. CDR3 in DNA: TGTGCCAGCAGCCGAGGGACAGGGAACTACGAGCAGTACTTC.

This clone was recorded only once. The chain combines TRBV27 with TRBJ1-2; D is unclear. V lost 4 bases to trimming and J lost 4 bases, with 4 bases between them. From germline, CDR1 is MNHEY and CDR2 SMNVEV (reference sequence). The CDR3 loop spans 11 amino acids. DNA of the CDR3: TGTGCCAGCAGTTCGTCCTATGGCTACACCTTC. It encodes CASSSSYGYTF.

The chain links TRBV11-2 to TRBJ1-6, with D perhaps matching TRBD1 (5 bases). Trimming removed 1 base at V and 8 bases at J, with 9 bases between. The length of the CDR3 is 14 residues. The V gene's germline CDR1 is SGHAT and CDR2 FQNNGV. In nucleotides, the CDR3 is TGTGCCAGCAGCTTAGGGGGCCCTGATTCACCCCTCCACTTT. Protein sequence: CASSLGGPDSPLHF.

In its sample, this clone was seen many times. The gene calls are TRBV6-5 and TRBJ2-1; TRBD2 matches at 9 bases. Unmatched junction bases numbered 5, after V lost 4 bases and J lost 4 bases. The CDR3 covers 15 residues. The V gene's germline CDR1 is MNHEY and CDR2 SVGAGI. CDR3 coding DNA: TGTGCCAGCAGTTCGACTAGCGGCAGTTACAATGAGCAGTTCTTC. Its protein product is CASSSTSGSYNEQFF.

The CDR3 region is CASNLQGTHGNTDTQYF. In DNA form, the CDR3 reads TGTGCCAGCAACCTACAGGGGACCCACGGAAACACAGATACGCAGTATTTT. The chain joins TRBV5-5 to TRBJ2-3, with 7 bases fitting TRBD1. Germline CDR1 is SGHKS and CDR2 is YYEKEE (reference sequence). Germline trimming cut 6 bases from V and 2 bases from J; bases unmatched to any gene: 15. The CDR3 loop spans 17 amino acids.

The V gene is TRBV7-9, the J gene TRBJ1-1; the D gene is possibly TRBD1 (5 bases). CDR1 is SEHNR and CDR2 is FQNEAQ in the germline V gene (reference sequence). The V and J ends lost 6 bases and 1 base respectively, with 15 bases between them. The CDR3 consists of 15 residues. CDR3 DNA: TGTGCCAGCAGGAACGGGACTTTTCAGAACACTGAAGCTTTCTTT. Protein product: CASRNGTFQNTEAFF.

This clone was observed a handful of times. This chain joins TRBV28 and TRBJ1-2; 7 nucleotides align to TRBD1. The CDR3 has 13 amino acids. The germline gives CDR1 MDHEN, CDR2 SYDVKM. V was pared by 6 bases and J by 4 bases, with 5 bases of the junction left unmatched. CDR3 amino acids: CASRPDRRYGYTF. The CDR3 DNA is TGTGCCAGCAGACCGGACAGGCGCTATGGCTACACCTTC.

V and J are TRBV7-2 and TRBJ2-3; 13 nucleotides line up with TRBD2. The CDR3 totals 15 residues. The ends lost 5 bases at V and 4 bases at J; junction bases unmatched: 3. The germline V gene encodes CDR1 SGHTA and CDR2 FQGNSA. CDR3 amino acids: CASSPTSGGADTQYF. CDR3 DNA sequence: TGTGCCAGCAGCCCCACTAGCGGGGGGGCAGATACGCAGTATTTT.

This clone came up once. The V gene is TRBV7-9, the J gene TRBJ1-2, with D perhaps matching TRBD1 (5 bases). The CDR3 has 15 residues. Trimming shortened V by 2 bases and J by 8 bases, and 18 bases separated the two germline ends. Germline CDR1 reads SEHNR; CDR2 reads FQNEAQ (reference sequence). The CDR3 reads CASSLLGGESPGYTF. CDR3 nucleotides: TGTGCCAGCAGCTTACTCGGGGGAGAAAGTCCGGGCTACACCTTC.

This clone was picked up one time. CDR3 region: CASSLALQTNYGYTF. The CDR3 coding sequence is TGTGCCAGCAGCTTGGCTTTACAAACTAACTATGGCTACACCTTC. The J gene is TRBJ1-2, the V gene TRBV5-4; D remains ambiguous. The germline V and J ends were trimmed by 0 bases and 0 bases, with 9 bases remaining between them. Germline V CDR1 and CDR2: SGHNT, YYREEE (reference sequence). The CDR3 sequence is 15 residues long.

The chain recombines TRBV7-9 with TRBJ2-1; D gene unclear. Germline V lookup: CDR1 SEHNR, CDR2 FQNEAQ (reference sequence). The CDR3 sequence is 13 residues long. Between the trimmed V and J ends, which lost 8 bases and 6 bases, there was a span of 14 bases. The CDR3 here is CASQSQVVNEQFF. DNA for the CDR3: TGTGCCAGCCAAAGTCAGGTAGTCAATGAGCAGTTCTTC.

The genes are TRBV5-4 and TRBJ1-2, with D perhaps TRBD1 (5 bases). Germline V gene sequence: CDR1 SGHNT, CDR2 YYREEE (reference sequence). Trimming stripped 4 bases from V and 4 bases from J, with 17 bases between. CDR3 size: 15 residues. This CDR3 reads CASSPESGIIYGYTF. The CDR3 coding sequence is TGTGCCAGCAGCCCGGAATCAGGGATAATCTATGGCTACACCTTC. Full variable domain (rest looked up from reference TRBV5-4 and TRBJ1-2): ETGVTQSPTHLIKTRGQQVTLRCSSQSGHNTVSWYQQALGQGPQFIFQYYREEENGRGNFPPRFSGLQFPNYSSELNVNALELDDSALYLCASSPESGIIYGYTFGSGTRLTVV.

The chain couples TRBV10-3 to TRBJ1-1; a possible D gene is TRBD1 (6 bases). This CDR3 region has 18 residues. Between the trimmed V and J ends, which lost 3 bases and 3 bases, there was a span of 23 bases. CDR1 ENHRY and CDR2 SYGVKD come from the germline V gene. DNA for the CDR3: TGTGCCATCAGTGACATAAAGGGACACCTTCAGGTGGACACTGAAGCTTTCTTT. It encodes CAISDIKGHLQVDTEAFF.

V and J are TRBV3-1 (or the pseudogene TRBV3-2) and TRBJ1-5; the D gene is possibly TRBD1 (6 bases). The V gene's germline CDR1 is LGHDT and CDR2 YNNKEL (reference sequence). The CDR3 spans 19 residues. The V gene lost 2 bases and the J gene lost 1 base, with 21 bases spanning the gap. The DNA of the CDR3 is TGTGCCAGCAGCCAATCCCCGGACAGTACCCGAATAAGCAATCAGCCCCAGCATTTT. This encodes CASSQSPDSTRISNQPQHF.

The rearrangement links TRBV11-3 to TRBJ1-2; TRBD1 agrees at 8 bases. Germline assignment: CDR1 SGHNT and CDR2 YENEEA. The V segment lost 5 bases and the J segment 2 bases; nucleotides outside the gene matches: 4. This CDR3 comprises 14 residues. CDR3 amino acids: CASSEDRDNYGYTF. DNA for the CDR3: TGTGCCAGCAGCGAGGACAGGGACAACTATGGCTACACCTTC.

This chain connects TRBV19 to TRBJ2-1, with 9 nucleotides matching TRBD1. The germline V gene has CDR1 LNHDA and CDR2 SQIVND (reference sequence). This CDR3 has 14 amino acids. With V trimmed by 9 bases and J by 5 bases, 8 bases remained unmatched. CDR3 region: CASAGTGKDNEQFF. The CDR3 DNA sequence: TGTGCCAGCGCCGGGACAGGGAAGGACAATGAGCAGTTCTTC. Based on the CDR3 plus reference TRBV19 and TRBJ2-1, the full variable domain is DGGITQSPKYLFRKEGQNVTLSCEQNLNHDAMYWYRQDPGQGLRLIYYSQIVNDFQKGDIAEGYSVSREKKESFPLTVTSAQKNPTAFYLCASAGTGKDNEQFFGPGTRLTVL.

V and J are TRBV6-2 or TRBV6-3 and TRBJ1-1, with TRBD1 identical over 10 bases. Losses at the gene ends were 4 bases for V and 2 bases for J; bases not matched to a gene: 4. This CDR3 is 15 amino acids long. Germline CDR1 reads MNHEY; CDR2 reads SVGEGT. The CDR3 nucleotides read TGTGCCAGCAGTTGGACAGGGGGGGATAACACTGAAGCTTTCTTT. Translating gives CASSWTGGDNTEAFF.

The chain is built from TRBV11-2 and TRBJ2-3; 10 bases map to TRBD2. Germline trimming cut 3 bases from V and 6 bases from J; bases unmatched to any gene: 6. CDR1 is SGHAT and CDR2 is FQNNGV in the germline V gene. CDR3 size: 15 residues. Here the CDR3 reads CASSFLAGAGDTQYF. CDR3 nucleotide sequence: TGTGCCAGCAGCTTTCTAGCGGGGGCCGGGGATACGCAGTATTTT.